This TCR beta chain was recovered during a study of cytomegalovirus exposure and HLA in healthy donors. As regards this clone: The antigen is unknown.

Deletions cut 4 bases from V and 10 bases from J, with 7 bases between. The germline CDR1 and CDR2 sequences are SNHLY and FYNNEI. This CDR3 spans 10 amino acids. Study observations and caveats: Reports indicated that the classifier achieved high specificity and sensitivity in diagnosing cytomegalovirus status.

The study ran its PCR with 60 Vbeta and 13 Jbeta primers. The protocol was immunoSEQ multiplex PCR, while the TCRdb copy is restricted to in-frame clones and leaves out a portion. The data show some 150,000 clones, approximately 80% seen once. The receptor's source is a woman in her forties or fifties in good health and CMV-seronegative. This chain connects TRBV2 to TRBJ1-2; D unclear. Specimen: PBMCs. CDR3 DNA sequence: TGTGCCAGCAGTGGAAACTCCTACACCTTC. It translates to CASSGNSYTF.